This T cell receptor beta chain appears in the sequencing data of a study of T cells in Graves' hyperthyroidism and ophthalmopathy (dated by TCRdb to between 2018 and 2021). For the study in its entirety: Peripheral blood was collected at initial diagnosis, before any treatment. TCR V-J signatures able to tell the groups apart were searched for in a discovery cohort of around 95 patients, of whom roughly 42 had Graves' ophthalmopathy and under 65 had stable Graves' hyperthyroidism. Prospective prediction of ophthalmopathy was tested in an independent validation cohort of fewer than 20 hyperthyroidism patients and 15 to 17 patients who later progressed to ophthalmopathy. For training and testing, the 100 or so patients in the discovery cohort were randomly divided in a 7:3 ratio. Thyroid tissue and blood T-cell repertoires from six Graves' hyperthyroidism patients were also compared in the study. After blood sampling, hyperthyroidism patients were treated with methimazole at a starting dose of 30 mg daily, and ophthalmopathy patients were treated with high-dose intravenous methylprednisolone. TCR Vbeta CDR3 sequencing of 135 peripheral blood samples (43 ophthalmopathy, about 80 hyperthyroidism and roughly 17 progressor patients) is reported in the paper. Here is what the overall study found, with its caveats: No statistical method was used to fix the sample size in advance, and group allocation was not hidden from the investigators. Most expanded thyroid clonotypes (frequency above 0.001) were also detected in blood, suggesting blood repertoires may reflect thyroid immune responses. A 13 V-J signature model separated ophthalmopathy from stable hyperthyroidism, with about 90% sensitivity and 81% to 82% specificity in cross-validation and 80%/75% in testing. In validation, progression to ophthalmopathy was predicted by the model with more than 65% sensitivity and 72.22% specificity, a median of roughly 6 months before onset.

Concerning this clonotype: Its antigen is still unknown. A junction boundary mismatches the germline segment, possibly from a read error.

Stable Graves' hyperthyroidism was defined as no progression to ophthalmopathy during 18 months of follow-up. The hyperthyroidism patients were between 18 and 65 years old and newly diagnosed, with a disease duration of less than 2 months. Any patient with an uncontrolled infection, another autoimmune disease, pregnancy or lactation was excluded. Clinical symptoms, serum thyroxine and TRAb, thyroid ultrasound, and orbital computed tomography formed the basis for the diagnoses. Ficoll-Paque density gradient centrifugation was used to isolate PBMCs from around 10 ml of fresh peripheral blood. Total RNA was extracted using Trizol reagent, and RNA quality was assessed on an Agilent 2100 Bioanalyzer. The CDR3 starts with the cysteine, ends with the phenylalanine, and has 15 residues. CDR3 DNA is the only sequence kept; it has 45 bases, read in frame from the first base. Reading the germline V gene (reference sequence) gives CDR1 DFQATT and CDR2 SNEGSKA.

Amplification of TCR beta CDR3 regions was carried out from RNA transcripts. The TCR CDR3 was subjected to a first round of RT-PCR using the HTBI primer set and the Qiagen OneStep RT-PCR kit. A second multiplex PCR round built the libraries, followed by size selection and purification. Paired-end sequencing of the libraries was performed with 100 bp reads on an Illumina HiSeq2000. In the source study's methods: SOAPnuke was used to process the raw data, removing reads that contained adapters or uncalled bases, had a mean Phred below 15, or lacked an exact match to the constant primer or identifier. COPE v1.2.5 was used to merge the high-quality paired reads, and each unique nucleotide sequence was defined as a clonotype. MiTCR v1.1 was used to align the clonotypes against IMGT TRBV, TRBD and TRBJ reference segments. The analysis included only V-J combinations with a frequency above 0.0001, which together covered 99.2% of the repertoires. The TCS score was defined as the ratio of F50 (clonal expansion) to E x V (chaos), calculated using BLOSUM62-based TCRdist between CDR3 peptides within each V-J. Welch's t-statistics and random forest reduced around 510 V-J features to 10 to 15, which were used in a naive Bayes classifier (R e1071). TCRdb trimmed the raw reads at Q25, called clones with MiXCR and kept productive beta chains. Rows with a matching CDR3 protein are joined into one entry that keeps the most common DNA and genes. These V and J calls rely on TCRdb rather than the paper's analysis. Present in this sample are hundreds of thousands of distinct CDR3 sequences, 15% to 17% of which were seen just once. Clones ranked in the top ten supply 13% to 15% of the sample.

This sequence originates from a young woman with Graves' hyperthyroidism. The chain employs TRBV20-1 and TRBJ1-1, with the identity of the D gene unclear. Sequencing was done on a sample of blood. The CDR3 region has the sequence CSARGIGRMSTEAFF. DNA sequence: TGCAGTGCCAGAGGTATCGGGCGGATGAGCACTGAAGCTTTCTTT.